The rows below give T cell receptor beta chains drawn from one sample of a study of T cell changes during pregnancy in multiple sclerosis. Measured with immunoSEQ multiplex PCR; TCRdb has only the in-frame clones, and not every one. The table lists around 60,000 clones, around 97% of them singletons. This material consisted of CD8+ T cells from peripheral blood mononuclear cells, taken after pregnancy. The receptors were sampled from a female donor with multiple sclerosis, enrolled in a pregnancy study. The CDR3 runs from the conserved cysteine through the conserved F or W. Fields, in order: D gene, J gene, V gene, clone size, CDR3 DNA, CDR3 protein. A D gene is named only where the DNA matches it firmly. Size is omitted from some rows. Given values are once, few, many or a class for expanded clones.

>NA|TRBJ2-7|TRBV29-1|NA
TGCAGCGTTGAACGGGACACTCCCTACGAGCAGTACTTC
CSVERDTPYEQYF
>NA|TRBJ1-1|TRBV5-6|once
TGTGCCAGCAGCTTGGGGGTGGCGGGCACTGAAGCTTTCTTT
CASSLGVAGTEAFF
>NA|TRBJ2-1|TRBV5-8|NA
TGTGCCAGCAGCCCCACTTGGGGAGGTCGCAATGAGCAGTTCTTC
CASSPTWGGRNEQFF
>TRBD1|TRBJ2-7|TRBV9|NA
TGTGCCAGCAGCGTGGGACAGGGGGCCTCCTACGAGCAGTACTTC
CASSVGQGASYEQYF
>NA|TRBJ2-7|TRBV6-5|few
TGTGCCAGCAGTTACCACAGGACCTCAGAGCAGTACTTC
CASSYHRTSEQYF
>NA|TRBJ2-7|TRBV10-3|once
TGTGCCATCAGCCAACAGGGAAACGAGCAGTACTTC
CAISQQGNEQYF
>TRBD2|TRBJ2-7|TRBV7-9|NA
TGTGCCAGCAGCCCCCCCCCGGGACTAGCGGGAGTTAGTCCCTACGAGCAGTACTTC
CASSPPPGLAGVSPYEQYF
>NA|TRBJ2-7|TRBV6-5|once
TGTGCCAGCAGTTACGGCCAGGGTCGCTACGAGCAGTACTTC
CASSYGQGRYEQYF
>NA|TRBJ2-2|TRBV19|NA
TGTGCCAGTATCCTAGCTCTGACCGGGGAGCTGTTTTTT
CASILALTGELFF
>NA|TRBJ2-7|TRBV5-1|NA
TGCGCCAGCAGCTTCTCCTGGGAAGGACGGGGCGAGCAGTACTTC
CASSFSWEGRGEQYF
>TRBD2|TRBJ2-5|TRBV10-3|NA
TGTGCCATCAGGAGCACCGGGACTAGCGAGAGAGAGACCCAGTACTTC
CAIRSTGTSERETQYF
>TRBD1|TRBJ2-1|TRBV6-1|NA
TGTGCCAGCAGTGAAGACAGGGGCTCCTACAATGAGCAGTTCTTC
CASSEDRGSYNEQFF
>TRBD2|TRBJ2-7|TRBV5-1|NA
TGCGCCAGCAGCTTCAGACTAGCGGGCTACGAGCAGTACTTC
CASSFRLAGYEQYF
>TRBD1|TRBJ2-2|TRBV5-1|NA
TGCGCCAGCAGAGGTCCCGCTCGTCGGGACAGGGAAACCGGGGAGCTGTTTTTT
CASRGPARRDRETGELFF